A single TCR beta chain is shown here with its context. The source of the sample is a study of TIL therapy for anti-PD-1-resistant metastatic lung cancer. The libraries were made with immunoSEQ v3. Repertoires were generated with immunoSEQ multiplex PCR, while TCRdb's copy carries only in-frame clones and drops some. The top ten hold 2.9% of the sample, which has 50,000 to 70,000 clones, roughly 77% seen once. The time point here: pre-treatment sample, taken before nivolumab and TIL therapy. Trimming stripped 3 bases from V and 5 bases from J, with 10 bases between. The CDR3 is made up of 13 amino acids. Germline CDR1 is KGHSH and CDR2 is LQKENI.

V is TRBV18 and J is TRBJ1-1; D not resolved. This receptor was identified in a person aged 25-80 years with non-small cell lung cancer. Sample: blood, taken at baseline. The CDR3 reads CASSPGQRTEAFF. The CDR3 coding sequence is TGTGCCAGCTCACCCGGGCAAAGGACTGAAGCTTTCTTT.